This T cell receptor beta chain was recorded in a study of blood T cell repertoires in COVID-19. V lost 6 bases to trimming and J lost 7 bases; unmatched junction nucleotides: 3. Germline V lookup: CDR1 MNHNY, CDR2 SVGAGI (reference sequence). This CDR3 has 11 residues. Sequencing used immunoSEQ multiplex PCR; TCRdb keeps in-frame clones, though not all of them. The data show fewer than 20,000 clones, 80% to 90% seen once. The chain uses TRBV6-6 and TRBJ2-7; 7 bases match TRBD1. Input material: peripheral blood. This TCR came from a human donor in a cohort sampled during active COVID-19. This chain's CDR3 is CASRQGNEQYF. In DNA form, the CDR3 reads TGTGCCAGCAGACAGGGGAATGAGCAGTACTTC.